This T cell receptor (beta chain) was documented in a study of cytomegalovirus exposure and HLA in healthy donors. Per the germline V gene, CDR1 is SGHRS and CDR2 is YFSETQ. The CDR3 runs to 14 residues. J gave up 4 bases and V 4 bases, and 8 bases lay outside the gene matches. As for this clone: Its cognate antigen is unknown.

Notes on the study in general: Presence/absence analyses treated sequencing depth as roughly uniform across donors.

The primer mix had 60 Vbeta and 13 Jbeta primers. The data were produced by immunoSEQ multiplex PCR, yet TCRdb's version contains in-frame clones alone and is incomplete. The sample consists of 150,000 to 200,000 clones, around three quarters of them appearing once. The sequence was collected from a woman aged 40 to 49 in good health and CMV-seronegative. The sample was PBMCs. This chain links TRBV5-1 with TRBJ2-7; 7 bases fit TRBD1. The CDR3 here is CASSPGQFIYEQYF. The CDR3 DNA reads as TGCGCCAGCAGCCCGGGACAGTTTATATACGAGCAGTACTTC.